This record covers a single T cell receptor beta chain. The data stem from a study of OX40 agonist ivuxolimab in advanced cancers. In germline, CDR1 is SEHNR, CDR2 FQNEAQ (reference sequence). The germline V and J ends were trimmed by 4 bases and 5 bases, with 20 bases remaining between them. The CDR3 sequence is 16 residues long. The method was immunoSEQ multiplex PCR; TCRdb's version includes in-frame clones alone and lacks a portion of them. Here the sample spans 70,000 or so clones, roughly 84% being singletons. The sequence came from an adult with an advanced solid tumor such as melanoma, head and neck, liver or kidney cancer. This specimen was CD4+ or CD8+ T cells sorted from blood, taken in a trial of the OX40 agonist ivuxolimab. The V call is TRBV7-9, the J call TRBJ1-1; TRBD1 is a possible D gene (5 bases). Here the CDR3 reads CASSSKGTGLRTEAFF. The CDR3 region has the DNA TGTGCCAGCAGCTCCAAAGGGACCGGCTTGAGGACTGAAGCTTTCTTT.